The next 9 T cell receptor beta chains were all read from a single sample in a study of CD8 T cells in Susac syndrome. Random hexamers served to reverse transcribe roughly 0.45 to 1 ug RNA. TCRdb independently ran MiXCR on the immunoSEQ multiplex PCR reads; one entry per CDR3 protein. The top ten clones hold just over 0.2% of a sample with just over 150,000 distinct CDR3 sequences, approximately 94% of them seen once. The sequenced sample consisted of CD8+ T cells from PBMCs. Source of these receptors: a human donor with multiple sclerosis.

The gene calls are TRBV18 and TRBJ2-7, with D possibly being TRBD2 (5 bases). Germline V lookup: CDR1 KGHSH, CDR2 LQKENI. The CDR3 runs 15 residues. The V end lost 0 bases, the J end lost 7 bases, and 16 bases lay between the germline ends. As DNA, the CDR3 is TGTGCCAGCTCACCACCGGAGCGGTACCTAGGGGAGCAGTACTTC. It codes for CASSPPERYLGEQYF.

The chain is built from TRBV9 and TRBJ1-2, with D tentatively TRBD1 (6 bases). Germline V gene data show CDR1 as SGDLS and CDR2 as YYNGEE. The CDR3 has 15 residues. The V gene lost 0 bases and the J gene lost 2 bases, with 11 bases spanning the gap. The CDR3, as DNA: TGTGCCAGCAGCGTAGCAGGGACACCAAACTATGGCTACACCTTC. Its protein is CASSVAGTPNYGYTF. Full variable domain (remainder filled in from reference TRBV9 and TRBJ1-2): DSGVTQTPKHLITATGQRVTLRCSPRSGDLSVYWYQQSLDQGLQFLIQYYNGEERAKGNILERFSAQQFPDLHSELNLSSLELGDSALYFCASSVAGTPNYGYTFGSGTRLTVV.

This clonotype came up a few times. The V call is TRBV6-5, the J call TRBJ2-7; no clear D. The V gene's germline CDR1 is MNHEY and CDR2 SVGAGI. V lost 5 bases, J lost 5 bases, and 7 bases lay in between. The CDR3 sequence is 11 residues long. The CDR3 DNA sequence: TGTGCCAGCAGTCGAGGCCACGAGCAGTACTTC. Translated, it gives CASSRGHEQYF.

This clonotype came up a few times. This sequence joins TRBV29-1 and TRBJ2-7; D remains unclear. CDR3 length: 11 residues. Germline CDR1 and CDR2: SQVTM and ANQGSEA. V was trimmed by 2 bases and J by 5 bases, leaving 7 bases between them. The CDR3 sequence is CSVESGNEQYF. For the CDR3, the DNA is TGCAGCGTTGAATCAGGAAACGAGCAGTACTTC.

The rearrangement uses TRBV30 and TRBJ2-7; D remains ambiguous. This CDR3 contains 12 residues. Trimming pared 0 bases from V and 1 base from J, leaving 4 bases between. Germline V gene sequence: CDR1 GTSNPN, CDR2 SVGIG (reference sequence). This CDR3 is CAWSVPSYEQYF. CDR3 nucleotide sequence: TGTGCCTGGAGTGTTCCATCCTACGAGCAGTACTTC. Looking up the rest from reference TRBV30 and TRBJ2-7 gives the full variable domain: SQTIHQWPATLVQPVGSPLSLECTVEGTSNPNLYWYRQAAGRGLQLLFYSVGIGQISSEVPQNLSASRPQDRQFILSSKKLLLSDSGFYLCAWSVPSYEQYFGPGTRLTVT.

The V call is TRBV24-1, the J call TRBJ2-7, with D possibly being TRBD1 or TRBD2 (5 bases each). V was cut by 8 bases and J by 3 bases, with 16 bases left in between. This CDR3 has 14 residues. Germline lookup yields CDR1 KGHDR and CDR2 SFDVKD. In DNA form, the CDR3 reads TGTGCCACCATCCTCCGGGACCCCGGCTACGAGCAGTACTTC. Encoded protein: CATILRDPGYEQYF.

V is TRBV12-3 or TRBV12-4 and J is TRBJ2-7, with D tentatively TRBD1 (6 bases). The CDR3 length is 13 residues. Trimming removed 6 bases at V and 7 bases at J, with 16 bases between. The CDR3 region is CASSPPQGREQYF. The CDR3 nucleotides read TGTGCCAGCAGCCCACCCCAGGGGCGGGAGCAGTACTTC.

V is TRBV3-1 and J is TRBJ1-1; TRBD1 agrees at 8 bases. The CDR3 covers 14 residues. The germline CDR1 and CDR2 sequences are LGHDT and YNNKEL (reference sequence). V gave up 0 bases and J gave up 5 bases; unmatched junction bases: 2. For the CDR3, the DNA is TGTGCCAGCAGCCAAGACAGGGGGCGGACTGAAGCTTTCTTT. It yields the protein CASSQDRGRTEAFF.

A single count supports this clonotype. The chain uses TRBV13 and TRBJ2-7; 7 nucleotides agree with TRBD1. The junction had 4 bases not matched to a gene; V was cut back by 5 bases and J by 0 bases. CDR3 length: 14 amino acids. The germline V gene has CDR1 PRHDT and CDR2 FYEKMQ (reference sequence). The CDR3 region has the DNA TGTGCCAGCAGCACGGACAGGAACTCCTACGAGCAGTACTTC. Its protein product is CASSTDRNSYEQYF.